Included here is one T cell receptor (beta chain) sequence, with context. The sample originates from a study of blood T cell repertoires in COVID-19. In the study's own analysis: Amplification with reference gene primers provided the estimates of nucleated cell counts. Assay: immunoSEQ multiplex PCR; the TCRdb copy retains only in-frame clones and omits some. V and J calls and clone size are those listed in that table; D and trimming were worked out from the DNA. The data show about 230,000 clones, with about four fifths seen just once and 7.5% to 8% held by the top ten. A Seattle source enrolled patients during active infection and followed them longitudinally. Germline loops: CDR1 SGHTA, CDR2 FQGTGA. Trimming took off 4 bases at V and 1 base at J, with 22 bases between the two ends. The CDR3 totals 18 residues.

The V call is TRBV7-3, the J call TRBJ1-1; TRBD1 might be the D (5 bases). The sequenced sample was peripheral blood. This sequence was found in a woman of 80 years or more with COVID-19, enrolled during active disease. The CDR3 loop reads CASSSRQRGSRENTEAFF. CDR3 DNA: TGTGCCAGCAGCTCCCGACAGCGGGGCTCGAGAGAGAACACTGAAGCTTTCTTT.